Presented here are 32 T cell receptor beta chains from one specimen sequenced in a study of T-cell memory formation after mild COVID-19 (TCRdb year 2021). Library method: 5' RACE. The data were produced on an Illumina NovaSeq 6000. Through fastp at Q25 and MiXCR, TCRdb rebuilt clones from the public reads, retaining in-frame beta chains. Entries that share a CDR3 protein sequence are merged under the most common genes and DNA. Within this sample are 410,000 or so distinct CDR3 sequences, with about 22% of them counted one time only. About 12% of the sample is taken by the ten largest. Sequenced sample: PBMCs or a T cell subset sorted from them (not recorded which). The receptors were gathered from an adult woman who had mild COVID-19 (a few samples of this study predate the infection). The sample titles of this study are shuffled in the database, so cell type and time point are left out; the donor was told from shared clones.

The V call is TRBV12-3 or TRBV12-4, the J call TRBJ1-1; D remains unclear. Trimming shortened V by 1 base and J by 4 bases, and 7 bases separated the two germline ends. This CDR3 contains 13 residues. The CDR3 protein is CASSLGSITEAFF. CDR3 sequence (DNA): TGTGCCAGCAGTTTAGGCAGTATCACTGAAGCTTTCTTT.

This clonotype was seen only a few times. This chain joins TRBV3-1 and TRBJ2-5; D is unresolved. The V end was cut by 2 bases, the J end by 3 bases, with 4 bases between. Germline V lookup: CDR1 LGHDT, CDR2 YNNKEL (reference sequence). CDR3 size: 12 residues. CDR3 sequence reads: CASSQWEETQYF. CDR3 in DNA: TGTGCCAGCAGCCAATGGGAAGAGACCCAGTACTTC.

This clonotype was counted a few times. CDR3 DNA sequence: TGTGCCTGGACGGGACAGGTATCGGAGCCCCAGCATTTT. Residues: CAWTGQVSEPQHF. V gene TRBV30 combines with J gene TRBJ1-5, with 8 bases fitting TRBD1. V was pared by 4 bases and J by 8 bases, with 7 bases of the junction left unmatched. Germline V gene lookup returns CDR1 GTSNPN and CDR2 SVGIG (reference sequence). CDR3 length: 13 amino acids. Supplemented by reference TRBV30 and TRBJ1-5, the full variable domain reads SQTIHQWPATLVQPVGSPLSLECTVEGTSNPNLYWYRQAAGRGLQLLFYSVGIGQISSEVPQNLSASRPQDRQFILSSKKLLLSDSGFYLCAWTGQVSEPQHFGDGTRLSIL.

This clonotype appeared a few times. J is TRBJ1-3 and V is TRBV7-2, with D perhaps matching TRBD1 (6 bases). Germline-derived CDR1 and CDR2 are SGHTA and FQGNSA. The CDR3 runs to 14 residues. Trimming left V 5 bases short and J 6 bases short, with 14 bases between. The CDR3: CASSLQGRVNTIYF. The CDR3 region has the DNA TGTGCCAGCAGCCTACAGGGTCGGGTAAACACCATATATTTT.

This clonotype was observed a few times. The chain joins TRBV7-2 to TRBJ2-5, with 11 bases identical to TRBD2. This CDR3 is 16 amino acids long. After removal of 6 bases from V and 1 base from J, the junction contained 7 bases not matched to a gene. Germline V gives CDR1 SGHTA, CDR2 FQGNSA. CDR3 residues: CASRLSGRAPQETQYF. The CDR3 nucleotides read TGTGCCAGCAGGCTTAGCGGGAGGGCCCCCCAAGAGACCCAGTACTTC.

In its sample, this clonotype was seen a few times. The V and J genes are TRBV30 and TRBJ1-5, with 7 bases fitting TRBD1. The germline gives CDR1 GTSNPN, CDR2 SVGIG (reference sequence). This CDR3 is 13 amino acids long. The V segment lost 3 bases and the J segment 6 bases; nucleotides outside the gene matches: 5. The CDR3 bases are TGTGCCTGGAGCCGACAGGGTATTCAGCCCCAGCATTTT. Protein sequence: CAWSRQGIQPQHF.

The chain couples TRBV12-3 or TRBV12-4 to TRBJ2-7; D gene ambiguous. The CDR3 is 15 amino acids. The V gene lost 2 bases and the J gene lost 2 bases, with 13 bases spanning the gap. The CDR3 coding sequence is TGTGCCAGCAGTTTACAGACGGAGCCTACCTACGAGCAGTACTTC. Amino acid sequence: CASSLQTEPTYEQYF.

V is TRBV6-2 or TRBV6-3 and J is TRBJ2-7, with TRBD1 matching over 8 bases. CDR3 length: 15 amino acids. The junction had 9 bases not matched to a gene; V was cut back by 6 bases and J by 2 bases. The germline V gene encodes CDR1 MNHEY and CDR2 SVGEGT. CDR3 nucleotide sequence: TGTGCCAGCAGCCACCGTGACAGGGGCACCTACGAGCAGTACTTC. Its protein product is CASSHRDRGTYEQYF.

The CDR3 loop reads CASSSGAGGPLREQYF. The CDR3 DNA reads as TGTGCCAGCAGCTCAGGGGCGGGAGGGCCCCTGAGGGAGCAGTACTTC. J is TRBJ2-7 and V is TRBV9, with 9 bases aligning to TRBD2. V dropped 4 bases and J dropped 7; count of bases not matched to a gene: 15. CDR3 length: 16 amino acids. CDR1 SGDLS and CDR2 YYNGEE come from the germline V gene.

The CDR3 sequence: CASSPDDGNEQFF. DNA of the CDR3: TGTGCCAGCTCACCGGATGACGGGAATGAGCAGTTCTTC. The chain combines TRBV18 with TRBJ2-1; the D is unclear. This CDR3 spans 13 amino acids. Germline V gene data show CDR1 as KGHSH and CDR2 as LQKENI. Deletions cut 3 bases from V and 7 bases from J, with 10 bases between. The complete variable domain, with remaining parts taken from reference TRBV18 and TRBJ2-1, reads NAGVMQNPRHLVRRRGQEARLRCSPMKGHSHVYWYRQLPEEGLKFMVYLQKENIIDESGMPKERFSAEFPKEGPSILRIQQVVRGDSAAYFCASSPDDGNEQFFGPGTRLTVL.

The V gene is TRBV3-1, the J gene TRBJ2-3; 8 bases fit TRBD2. CDR1 is LGHDT and CDR2 is YNNKEL in the germline V gene (reference sequence). J was trimmed by 4 bases and V by 3 bases; bases with no gene match: 6. The CDR3 spans 15 residues. CDR3 amino acids: CASSHRGGTADTQYF. CDR3 in DNA: TGTGCCAGCAGCCACCGGGGGGGGACTGCAGATACGCAGTATTTT.

This clonotype was seen more than once but under ten times. This chain uses TRBV12-3 or TRBV12-4 with TRBJ1-1; possibly TRBD1 for D (5 bases). The CDR3 runs to 13 residues. V lost 7 bases to trimming and J lost 6 bases, with 15 bases between them. In DNA form, the CDR3 reads TGTGCCAGCACCTCAGTGGGACTCGCTGAAGCTTTCTTT. Its protein is CASTSVGLAEAFF.

This clonotype appeared once. This clone may be a read error of a much larger clone one base away. This rearrangement joins TRBV4-3 to TRBJ2-7, with 7 bases that match TRBD1. Losses at the gene ends were 3 bases for V and 2 bases for J; bases not matched to a gene: 7. This CDR3 comprises 15 residues. The germline gives CDR1 LGHNA, CDR2 YSLEER. The chain's CDR3 is CASSHEGQGAYEQYF. CDR3 nucleotides: TGCGCCAGCAGCCACGAAGGTCAGGGGGCCTACGAGCAGTACTTC.

This clonotype was recorded a few times. The V call is TRBV7-2, the J call TRBJ2-5; D is unclear. Germline CDR1 and CDR2: SGHTA and FQGNSA. Between the trimmed V and J ends, which lost 4 bases and 1 base, there was a span of 16 bases. The CDR3 extends over 16 amino acids. CDR3 coding DNA: TGTGCCAGCAGCTACCTACCCCCCGGGTCCCAAGAGACCCAGTACTTC. Translation gives CASSYLPPGSQETQYF.

This clonotype was picked up a small number of times. This chain joins TRBV20-1 and TRBJ2-7; D remains unclear. Trimming removed 3 bases from V and 2 bases from J, with 8 bases in between. Germline V gene lookup returns CDR1 DFQATT and CDR2 SNEGSKA (reference sequence). This CDR3 comprises 12 residues. The DNA of the CDR3 is TGCAGTGCTAGCTGGATGGCCTACGAGCAGTACTTC. This codes for CSASWMAYEQYF.

This clonotype was observed a few times. This chain links TRBV20-1 with TRBJ2-7, with 12 nucleotides matching TRBD2. Germline V gene sequence: CDR1 DFQATT, CDR2 SNEGSKA (reference sequence). Trimming removed 3 bases from V and 3 bases from J; junction bases left unmatched: 3. The CDR3 runs to 14 residues. CDR3 DNA: TGCAGTGCTAGTCGGACTAGCGGGATCTACGAGCAGTACTTC. Its protein is CSASRTSGIYEQYF.

This clonotype has only a few counts. This sequence joins TRBV19 and TRBJ2-3; no clear D. Trimming took 0 bases from V and 0 from J, leaving 13 bases between them. The V gene's germline CDR1 is LNHDA and CDR2 SQIVND (reference sequence). CDR3 length equals 17 residues. The DNA for the CDR3 is TGTGCCAGTAGTATAGATTTAGCTGCAATTAGCACAGATACGCAGTATTTT. Translating gives CASSIDLAAISTDTQYF.

The chain is built from TRBV4-2 and TRBJ1-1; D gene unclear. Per the germline V gene, CDR1 is LGHNA and CDR2 is YNFKEQ. This CDR3 spans 16 amino acids. The V and J ends lost 0 bases and 1 base respectively, with 12 bases between them. CDR3: CASSQEAGKENTEAFF. CDR3 DNA: TGTGCCAGCAGCCAAGAGGCGGGGAAGGAGAACACTGAAGCTTTCTTT.

The chain recombines TRBV9 with TRBJ2-2; TRBD2 aligns across 8 bases. The CDR3 is 16 residues long. CDR1 is SGDLS and CDR2 is YYNGEE in the germline V gene. V trimming: 2 bases; J trimming: 2 bases; junction bases outside the gene matches: 5. The CDR3 here is CASSVGGGSNTGELFF. Written as DNA, the CDR3 is TGTGCCAGCAGCGTCGGGGGGGGATCCAACACCGGGGAGCTGTTTTTT.

The chain recombines TRBV10-1 with TRBJ1-1, with a weak D call TRBD1 (5 bases). The CDR3 is 21 amino acids. Germline lookup yields CDR1 WNHNN and CDR2 SYGVQD (reference sequence). Deletions cut 7 bases from V and 2 bases from J, with 35 bases between. This CDR3 reads CASNVTQDKVGRRETNTEAFF. CDR3 DNA sequence: TGCGCCAGCAATGTTACACAGGATAAGGTGGGGAGGCGGGAGACCAACACTGAAGCTTTCTTT.

J is TRBJ2-1 and V is TRBV2, with 12 bases identical to TRBD2. V was clipped by 6 bases and J by 7 bases; unmatched bases: 10. From germline, CDR1 is SNHLY and CDR2 FYNNEI. CDR3 length: 16 amino acids. CDR3 bases: TGTGCCAGCAGCGCCCAAGGACTAGCGGGATGTAATGAGCAGTTCTTC. Encoded protein: CASSAQGLAGCNEQFF.

This clonotype occurred a few times. V is TRBV3-1 and J is TRBJ1-1; possible D gene TRBD1, 6 bases. There are 15 residues in the CDR3. V was cut by 1 base and J by 1 base, with 10 bases left in between. The germline V gene encodes CDR1 LGHDT and CDR2 YNNKEL (reference sequence). In nucleotides, the CDR3 is TGTGCCAGCAGCCAAGTCGGGGGGCAGAACACTGAAGCTTTCTTT. It is translated as CASSQVGGQNTEAFF.

This clonotype appeared many times. V usage is TRBV12-3 or TRBV12-4 and J usage is TRBJ2-3; either TRBD1 or TRBD2 may supply D (6 bases each). The CDR3 has 14 residues. Between the trimmed V and J ends, which lost 6 bases and 0 bases, there was a span of 10 bases. Written as DNA, the CDR3 is TGTGCCAGCAGCTTCGGGGGCAGCACAGATACGCAGTATTTT. It yields the protein CASSFGGSTDTQYF.

The table lists this clonotype with a few counts. The chain carries TRBV6-4 and TRBJ2-1; D tentatively reads TRBD1 or TRBD2 (5 bases each). V lost 3 bases to trimming and J lost 0 bases, with 9 bases between them. CDR1 MRHNA and CDR2 SNTAGT come from the germline V gene. The length of the CDR3 is 15 residues. Here the CDR3 DNA reads TGTGCCAGCAGTGAGGGGCTAGCCTCCTACAATGAGCAGTTCTTC. It codes for CASSEGLASYNEQFF.

This clonotype was counted a few times. DNA of the CDR3: TGTGCCAGCAGCTTAGTAGGACTAGCGGGTGGCGAGCAGTACTTC. Protein: CASSLVGLAGGEQYF. The chain combines TRBV11-2 with TRBJ2-7, with TRBD2 matching 11 bases. The germline V gene has CDR1 SGHAT and CDR2 FQNNGV. The CDR3 has 15 residues. Trimming at V came to 1 base and at J to 6 bases, leaving 5 bases not matched to a gene.

This clonotype was seen only a few times. The V call is TRBV19, the J call TRBJ1-1; D possibly corresponds to TRBD1 (5 bases). The germline V gene encodes CDR1 LNHDA and CDR2 SQIVND (reference sequence). With 4 bases removed from V and 4 bases from J, the gap between germline ends came to 10 bases. The length of the CDR3 is 13 residues. The CDR3 region has the DNA TGTGCCAGTAGTACCGGGACTTTCACTGAAGCTTTCTTT. Translated: CASSTGTFTEAFF.

This clonotype has only a few counts. The chain joins TRBV7-9 to TRBJ2-1; TRBD2 matches 9 bases. CDR1 is SEHNR, CDR2 FQNEAQ, per germline (reference sequence). The CDR3 totals 17 residues. Germline trimming cut 1 base from V and 4 bases from J; bases unmatched to any gene: 8. The CDR3 region has the DNA TGTGCCAGCAGCTTAGGGTCAGCGGGAGGCTGGTACAATGAGCAGTTCTTC. This sequence encodes CASSLGSAGGWYNEQFF.

J is TRBJ2-7 and V is TRBV5-4; TRBD1 matches at 7 bases. This CDR3 spans 15 amino acids. Germline CDR1 SGHNT, CDR2 YYREEE (reference sequence). V was clipped by 0 bases and J by 5 bases; unmatched bases: 8. This CDR3 reads CASSLVGTALNEQYF. For the CDR3, the DNA is TGTGCCAGCAGCTTGGTTGGGACAGCCCTTAACGAGCAGTACTTC.

The chain links TRBV7-2 to TRBJ2-1; D unclear. The CDR3 is 11 residues long. Germline CDR1 and CDR2: SGHTA and FQGNSA. Trimming took off 2 bases at V and 8 bases at J, with 4 bases between the two ends. The CDR3 nucleotides are TGTGCCAGCAGCTTATCACATGAGCAGTTCTTC. Translating gives CASSLSHEQFF.

This clonotype has ten or more counts. The chain combines TRBV12-3 or TRBV12-4 with TRBJ2-5, with 10 bases lining up with TRBD1. J was trimmed by 4 bases and V by 2 bases; bases with no gene match: 1. The CDR3 has 14 amino acids. CDR3 DNA sequence: TGTGCCAGCAGTTTACGGACAGGGGGAGAGACCCAGTACTTC. Encoded protein: CASSLRTGGETQYF.

V and J are TRBV7-3 and TRBJ2-3, with 9 positions matching TRBD2. The junction had 6 bases not matched to a gene; V was cut back by 5 bases and J by 6 bases. This CDR3 comprises 14 residues. Per the germline V gene, CDR1 is SGHTA and CDR2 is FQGTGA. The CDR3 nucleotides read TGTGCCAGCAGCGGGGGACTAGCTGGCGATACGCAGTATTTT. Its protein product is CASSGGLAGDTQYF.

This clonotype showed up many times. The genes are TRBV7-2 and TRBJ2-1; D is perhaps TRBD2 (6 bases). V was shortened by 3 bases and J by 1 base, with 10 bases between the two germline ends. This CDR3 has 15 residues. The germline V gene has CDR1 SGHTA and CDR2 FQGNSA. The CDR3 reads CASSFDSGSYNEQFF. CDR3 coding DNA: TGTGCCAGCAGCTTCGATAGCGGTTCCTACAATGAGCAGTTCTTC.